This TCR beta chain came from a study of blood T cell repertoires in COVID-19. At the level of the study: The United States, Italy and Spain were the sources of the acute and convalescent COVID-19 samples.

Enrolment of Seattle patients took place during active infection, and they were followed longitudinally. Per the authors' pipeline: For nucleated cells, counts were estimated from reference gene primer amplification. Assay used: immunoSEQ multiplex PCR; TCRdb lists only in-frame clones, some missing. That table is the source of V, J and clone size, and D and trimming were worked out from the DNA. The data contain hundreds of thousands of clones, around nine tenths of them singletons. V was trimmed by 3 bases and J by 5 bases, leaving 11 bases between them. The CDR3 spans 13 residues. Sequenced: peripheral blood. This clonotype was sampled from a man aged 55 to 70 with COVID-19, enrolled during active disease. The rearrangement uses TRBV12-3 or TRBV12-4 and TRBJ2-7; D gene unclear. The CDR3 sequence is CASSFTRRDEQYF. CDR3 in DNA: TGTGCCAGCAGTTTTACGAGGAGAGACGAGCAGTACTTC.